A selection of T cell receptor beta chains follows, all from one sample in a study of blood T cell repertoires in COVID-19. The assay was immunoSEQ multiplex PCR, and TCRdb's table has in-frame clones only and misses some. Among over 200,000 clones listed, 86% were seen once. Sequencing was performed on PBMCs or T cells enriched from blood (not recorded which). Source of these receptors: a woman in her fifties or sixties in a cohort exposed to, infected with or recovered from COVID-19 (not recorded which). Both conserved end residues are part of each CDR3. The D gene is left open where the match is weak. Part of the rows lack a size; the others show once, few, many or a class for expanded clones.

D gene	V gene	J gene	clone size	CDR3 protein
TRBD1	TRBV5-1	TRBJ1-1	NA	CASSLGTGGSMSTLNTEAFF
NA	TRBV11-3	TRBJ1-2	NA	CASSTYYGYTF
TRBD1	TRBV11-2	TRBJ1-2	NA	CASSSQGAHGYTF
TRBD1	TRBV19	TRBJ2-1	NA	CASSIDRGFRNEQFF
NA	TRBV5-6	TRBJ2-4	NA	CASSPAGILAKNIQYF
NA	TRBV27	TRBJ1-2	NA	CASSFRQGIGYTF
TRBD1	TRBV7-9	TRBJ1-2	few	CASSLATGLGYTF
TRBD1	TRBV2	TRBJ1-6	once	CASSAGQGGNSPLHF
TRBD1	TRBV6-6	TRBJ1-1	once	CASSFTDPGQGRVNTEAFF
TRBD1	TRBV19	TRBJ1-5	NA	CASSITGGAGSNQPQHF
NA	TRBV19	TRBJ1-2	NA	CASSATGTTRLGYTF
TRBD1	TRBV4-3	TRBJ1-2	NA	CASSQEDRGIGYTF
NA	TRBV18	TRBJ1-2	NA	CASSPGGKFSYGYTF
NA	TRBV9	TRBJ2-5	NA	CASSVGSTSQETQYF
TRBD2	TRBV10-1	TRBJ2-1	NA	CASSVAGSYNEQFF
TRBD1	TRBV2	TRBJ1-4	once	CASRSGGEEKLFF
TRBD1	TRBV6-5	TRBJ1-1	NA	CASSTGTAQNTEAFF
TRBD1	TRBV7-2	TRBJ2-7	few	CASSWDRGGHEQYF
TRBD1	TRBV11-2	TRBJ2-7	NA	CASSSSGTGRNYEQYF
TRBD2	TRBV5-4	TRBJ2-7	NA	CASSSKRGISYEQYF
TRBD1	TRBV29-1	TRBJ2-1	NA	CSVTGGHEQFF
TRBD1	TRBV9	TRBJ1-2	NA	CASSVGTGEYGYTF
TRBD1	TRBV5-1	TRBJ1-1	once	CASSQTGGSRGNTEAFF
TRBD1	TRBV28	TRBJ1-4	NA	CASSLAGTATNEKLFF
NA	TRBV11-3	TRBJ2-5	NA	CASSLQGRETQYF
TRBD2	TRBV4-3	TRBJ2-1	NA	CASSQPGLAGAYTEQFF
NA	TRBV4-3	TRBJ1-1	NA	CASSQERAGASVAFF
TRBD2	TRBV9	TRBJ2-1	once	CASSARRAGAYNEQFF